The T cell receptor (beta chain) described here comes from a study of vaccination effects on CD4 cells after COVID-19. About the study: Samples came from a couple of convalescent patients 16 days and one week before vaccination. Broader study findings: Substantial clonal contraction characterized both infection- and vaccine-induced clones late after vaccination.

After expansion with viral peptide pools in the ViraFEST assay, antigen-specific CD4+ T cells were sequenced. When less than 13 days of culture had elapsed, CD4+ T cells were isolated. A PCR test confirmed that the person had SARS-CoV-2 infection between March and December 2020. Each well held about 2 million PBMC cultured with roughly 9.7 ug/ml peptides and roughly 9 IU/ml IL-2. This clone occurred once. What it binds is not known. TCRdb's copy holds only in-frame clones and misses some; the assay was immunoSEQ multiplex PCR. The table lists some 22,000 clones, roughly 76% of them singletons, with about 15% in the top ten. CDR1 and CDR2 from the germline V gene are SGHRS and YFSETQ. V shed 5 bases and J 1 base; nucleotides not matched to a gene: 7. The CDR3 is made up of 15 amino acids.

The chain uses TRBV5-1 and TRBJ2-5; 8 positions agree with TRBD2. The material sequenced was CD4+ T cells from PBMCs cultured with SARS-CoV-2 spike peptides, taken before COVID-19 vaccination. The clonotype originates from a human donor who had a prior SARS-CoV-2 infection. CDR3 nucleotides: TGCGCCAGCAGGGGAAGCGGGGGATCCCAAGAGACCCAGTACTTC. This translates into CASRGSGGSQETQYF.